This TCR beta chain was found in a study of blood T cell repertoires in COVID-19. Study in general: Sites in the United States, Italy and Spain provided acute and convalescent COVID-19 samples. PBMCs, B-cell-depleted T cells, or T cells were the source of the cDNA or gDNA that made up the material.

V gave up 3 bases and J gave up 5 bases; unmatched junction bases: 2. CDR3 length: 14 residues. Germline assignment: CDR1 LGHDT and CDR2 YNNKEL (reference sequence). TCRdb's table, derived via immunoSEQ multiplex PCR, lists solely in-frame clones and lacks some. The sample has 70,000 to 95,000 clones, around 83% seen once. This clone was observed a single time. Sequenced sample: peripheral blood. The chain has TRBV3-1 (or the pseudogene TRBV3-2) and TRBJ2-2, with 8 bases lining up with TRBD2. The clonotype was recovered from a woman between 50 and 59 years old with acute or convalescent COVID-19. CDR3: CASSHGGRTGELFF. In nucleotides, the CDR3 is TGTGCCAGCAGCCATGGCGGGAGGACCGGGGAGCTGTTTTTT.